This T cell receptor (beta chain) was found in a study of cytomegalovirus exposure and HLA in healthy donors (dated by TCRdb to the late 2010s). Study-wide context: An earlier analysis of some 620 of the donors reported 250 to 350 Gb of sequence data and 90 million to 120 million unique TCR beta sequences obtained from about 180 million T cells. About 300 gigabases of sequencing data and tens of millions of unique TCR sequences were included in an early release covering several hundred HLA-typed donors. Among the roughly 430 genotyped donors, more than 70% belonged to the genetic ancestry cluster associated with self-reported Caucasian donors. The study was designed to test whether signatures of past pathogen exposure could be identified by cataloging public T cell receptors. The T cell repertoires of 666 subjects were profiled by immunosequencing and related to cytomegalovirus serostatus. Besides the first cohort of roughly 700 subjects, a separate validation cohort made up of 95 to 150 different subjects was used. The study combined high-throughput TCR immunosequencing, statistical association of individual TCRs with disease status, and machine learning to predict cytomegalovirus infection status. A later analysis re-examined previously published TCR beta repertoires from over 500 donors and added high-resolution HLA genotyping to investigate patterns of TCR occurrence. Rather than using new phenotypic data, the later analysis identified candidate immune exposures from TCR beta sequences and from how often those sequences occurred across donors. To decide whether each TCR beta V gene segment behaved as functional or pseudogenic, an earlier analysis of 587 of the donors relied on high-throughput TCR beta sequencing. Donor age, sex, ethnicity and CMV serostatus were collected together with the repertoire data. A later genetic analysis took genome-wide SNP genotypes for about 65% of the 666 donors and used that subset as a discovery cohort. All discovery cohort repertoires had been generated using a single sequencing platform. Both class I and class II loci were covered by HLA typing, at four-digit resolution. Typing coverage varied by locus: about 620-630 donors for A, B, C, DRB1 and DQB1; some 520 for DQA1; 606 for DPA1; around 450 for DPB1. Because of strong linkage in the cohort, roughly five DR-DQ haplotypes were treated as single units for association and clustering. Across approximately 420 genotyped donors of the cohort, an average of about 220,000 unique TCR beta nucleotide sequences per donor were sequenced, and about a sixth of those sequences were non-productive. Findings and caveats that apply to the study as a whole: A further reported finding was that TCR beta sequences accurately predicted the HLA-A and HLA-B alleles for most subjects in the first cohort. An association between a missense DCLRE1C variant and V-gene and J-gene trimming of TCR beta chains was found in a later genetic analysis and replicated in an independent cohort. In both the original and validation cohorts, the classifier was reported to diagnose cytomegalovirus status with high specificity and sensitivity. Most TCR sequences were observed very rarely across donors, whereas some public TCRs were present in many individuals. Several of the top co-occurrence clusters appeared to be linked to parvovirus B19, influenza, CMV and Epstein-Barr virus, according to a later analysis. The presence/absence analyses assumed that sequencing depth was roughly uniform across donors, and that assumption may not be true. In a later analysis, 15,000 to 20,000 TCR beta sequences were associated with specific HLA alleles at a false discovery rate of 0.05. The sequencing pipeline was judged likely to have produced a cluster of highly shared sequence variants as a technical artifact. Three of the identified cytomegalovirus-associated TCR beta chains were confirmed in vitro to be specific for cytomegalovirus antigens. CMV serostatus was the only immune exposure information available for the cohort. According to a later genetic analysis, donors in an Asian-associated ancestry cluster had fewer N-insertions in productive TCRs than the approximately 700-donor mean. Correlated functional status among segregating V segments might reflect linkage disequilibrium, but an unknown experimental factor could not be ruled out. Compared with equally common non-associated chains, HLA-associated TCR beta chains in a later analysis were more clonally expanded and had lower generation probabilities. In a later analysis, the rate of TCR association differed among HLA loci, with DRB1 alleles having the most associated TCRs and HLA-C alleles having the fewest. In an earlier analysis of approximately 600 of the donors, most TCR beta V segments were observed in productive rearrangements about 87% or about 30% of the time, broadly matching IMGT annotations. Because HLA typing was missing for some donors at each locus, association tests included only the typed subset. Because counts were too low, roughly 17 rarely observed V segments, including chromosome 9 orphons, were left out of the earlier analysis of some 600 of the donors. According to a later analysis, most CMV-associated TCR beta chains appeared to be HLA-restricted, and the HLA associations seemed to be driven largely by CMV exposure. The study gave a list of under 200 TCR beta chains associated with cytomegalovirus. The cohort was sequenced for TCR beta chains only, and without alpha or paired-chain data the features that could be detected were limited. The authors suggested that the approach could potentially be generalized to other disease states and immunological phenotypes. Some IMGT-functional V segments, including TRBV6-2 and TRBV6-3, could not be distinguished by the 87-base-pair reads and were therefore excluded. Strong co-occurrence of HLA alleles, especially DR and DQ, made assigning TCR associations to individual alleles difficult.

Library construction relied on the immunoSEQ multiplex PCR assay. For the multiplex PCR, a mixture combining 60 forward primers for TCR Vbeta segments and 13 reverse primers for TCR Jbeta segments was used. A multiplex PCR assay on genomic DNA amplified the CDR3 region of rearranged TCR beta genes. The Illumina HiSeq System was used to sequence the amplified TCR beta libraries as 87-base-pair reads. The published analysis was carried out like this. Across the 670 or so repertoires, a later analysis counted some 80 million unique TCR beta chains, 9.5 million to 12 million of which were shared by at least two donors. Raw reads were error-corrected and collapsed into unique sequences with a nearest-neighbor algorithm that merged closely related sequences to remove PCR and sequencing errors. V, D and J gene segments were assigned by aligning CDR3 sequences to IMGT reference sequences. For a sequence to be retained, at least a six-nucleotide match to both a V gene segment and a J gene segment was required. Rearrangements were classified as productive when the CDR3 lacked stop codons and remained in frame with V and J, and all other rearrangements were classified as non-productive. CDR3 was defined by IMGT convention, running from the second conserved V-encoded cysteine to the conserved J-encoded phenylalanine. The earlier analysis of about 560 of the donors excluded any sequence lacking an unambiguous match to a single V gene segment. In an earlier analysis of 587 of the donors, V segments were called functional above 56.7% productive rearrangements and were called segregating when the between-donor standard deviation exceeded 5%. To diagnose cytomegalovirus status from the catalog of TCR beta chain sequences, a statistical classification framework was built. In a later analysis, TCR nucleotide sequences were compared against IMGT/GENE-DB human TR gene sequences so that V and J genes could be assigned. The TCRdist pipeline was used in a later analysis to assign CDR3 sequences and most-parsimonious VDJ recombination scenarios. A later analysis defined each TCR beta chain by its CDR3 amino acid sequence plus V-gene family, and excluded reads lacking a unique V-gene family. In a later analysis, fewer than 650 highly shared, low-generation-probability nucleotide sequences were removed to address suspected cross-contamination and a sequencing artifact. In a later analysis, a clonal expansion index was calculated for each public chain from normalized within-repertoire ranks of inferred template counts. In a later analysis, generation probabilities were computed using a VDJ recombination model fitted to out-of-frame rearrangements, and the results were checked against IGoR. Hypergeometric tests were used in a later analysis to score TCR-TCR, TCR-HLA and TCR-CMV co-occurrence, with a repertoire-size bias correction applied to the TCR pairs. To estimate false discovery rates, a later analysis permuted the HLA or CMV assignments 20 times. In a later analysis, co-occurring TCRs were grouped with DBSCAN, and TCRdist sequence similarity was added when clustering was performed within HLA-allele-positive subsets. Repertoires with fewer than 30,000 or more than 120,000 public chains were left out of co-occurrence clustering, as were about 5 repertoires with anomalous nucleotide sharing. Here the immuneACCESS table is served through TCRdb, limited to in-frame sequences with V and J called. Missing clones are a known gap in these copies; in checked studies unresolved V genes cover under half, and the rest lacks a known reason. V, J and clone size are those of that table, while D and trimming were read from the DNA. For this sample there are about 110,000 clones; approximately 79% appear just once. 14% of the sample is in the top ten clones.

Concerning this clone: Its antigen is currently not known. There are no base qualities to consult, and no much larger clone falls within one base.

The cohort consisted of 666 healthy bone marrow donors. At the time of sampling, every cohort member was nominally healthy, though immune exposures that went unrecorded were likely present. The donor was CMV seropositive and was included in the group of 290 or so seropositive cohort members. Each donor provided a peripheral blood sample, and peripheral blood mononuclear cells were used for TCR beta sequencing. The Qiagen DNeasy Blood Extraction Kit was used to extract genomic DNA from the blood cell samples. Looking up the germline V gene (reference sequence) yields CDR1 LNHDA and CDR2 SQIVND. From its cysteine to its phenylalanine, the CDR3 spans 14 amino acids. Only CDR3 DNA is held: 42 bases, read in frame from base 1. The germline V and J ends show losses of 5 bases and 2 bases respectively, and no gene match explains 3 bases of the junction.

The sequencing input was PBMCs. The sequence came from a woman aged 40 to 50 in good health and CMV-seropositive. The rearrangement joined TRBV19 to TRBJ2-7; TRBD2 agrees with 10 junctional bases. At the DNA level, the sequence is TGTGCCAGTAGTTCTAGCGGGGGCGCCTACGAGCAGTACTTC. It translates to CASSSSGGAYEQYF. With the rest looked up from the reference TRBV19 and TRBJ2-7 genes rather than sequenced, the full variable domain is DGGITQSPKYLFRKEGQNVTLSCEQNLNHDAMYWYRQDPGQGLRLIYYSQIVNDFQKGDIAEGYSVSREKKESFPLTVTSAQKNPTAFYLCASSSSGGAYEQYFGPGTRLTVT.